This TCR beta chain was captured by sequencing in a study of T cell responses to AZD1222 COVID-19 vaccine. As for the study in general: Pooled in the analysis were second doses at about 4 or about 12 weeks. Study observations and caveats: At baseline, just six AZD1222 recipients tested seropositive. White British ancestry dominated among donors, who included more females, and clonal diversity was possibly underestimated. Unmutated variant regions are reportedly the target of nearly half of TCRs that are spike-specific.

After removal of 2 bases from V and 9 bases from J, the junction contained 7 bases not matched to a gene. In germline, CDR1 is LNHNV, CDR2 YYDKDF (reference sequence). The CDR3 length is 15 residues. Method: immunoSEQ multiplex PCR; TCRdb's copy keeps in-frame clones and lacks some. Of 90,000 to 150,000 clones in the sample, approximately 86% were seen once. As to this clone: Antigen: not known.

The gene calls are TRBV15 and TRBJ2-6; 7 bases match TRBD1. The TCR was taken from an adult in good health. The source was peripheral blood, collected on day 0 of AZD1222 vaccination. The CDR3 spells CATSRSTGVDNVLTF. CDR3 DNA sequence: TGTGCCACCAGCAGATCTACAGGGGTAGACAACGTCCTGACTTTC.